This T cell receptor beta chain was found in a study of naive and memory T cell subsets. Notes on the study in general: TCRs were reportedly recovered from both biopsy types, mostly tuberculin test sites.

The CDR3 has 16 residues. V shed 2 bases and J shed 2 bases, with 15 bases lying between them. CDR1 and CDR2 (germline): SGHRS, YFSETQ. The sample's treatment: skin biopsy from PPD injection site in Mantoux-positive individual. A UMI-containing oligonucleotide was joined by 3' ligation to the TCR cDNA template. Individuals with a positive Mantoux test gave biopsies from PPD-injected skin. Input was about 1 to 1,100 ng of DNase-treated total RNA without cell sorting. This clonotype was seen ten or more times. Its antigen is currently unknown. Ligated cDNA underwent four rounds of PCR with nested alpha and beta constant region primers and SP2. Each CDR3 protein gets one entry after TCRdb re-called the UMI-ligation and nested PCR reads with MiXCR. The data show about 37,000 distinct CDR3 sequences, 9.5% to 12% seen once.

The rearrangement joins TRBV5-1 to TRBJ2-3; D ambiguous. The sequencing used skin, collected from a tuberculin skin test site. This TCR was recovered from an adult in good health. This CDR3 is CASSFRLPILTDTQYF. The CDR3 DNA reads as TGCGCCAGCAGCTTTAGACTCCCCATACTCACAGATACGCAGTATTTT.